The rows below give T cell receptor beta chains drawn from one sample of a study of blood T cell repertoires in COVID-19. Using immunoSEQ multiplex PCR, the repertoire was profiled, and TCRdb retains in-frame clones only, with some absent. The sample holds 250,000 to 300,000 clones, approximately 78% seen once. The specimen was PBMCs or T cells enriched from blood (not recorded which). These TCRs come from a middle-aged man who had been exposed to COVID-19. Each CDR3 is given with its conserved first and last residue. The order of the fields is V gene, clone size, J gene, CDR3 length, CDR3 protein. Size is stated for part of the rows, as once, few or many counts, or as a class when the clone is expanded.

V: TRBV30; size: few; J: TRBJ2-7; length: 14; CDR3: CAWSPGLAGYEQYF
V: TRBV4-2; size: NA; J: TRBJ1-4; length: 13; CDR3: CASSQRQDEKLFF
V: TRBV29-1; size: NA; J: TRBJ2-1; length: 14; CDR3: CSVGVQGAYNEQFF
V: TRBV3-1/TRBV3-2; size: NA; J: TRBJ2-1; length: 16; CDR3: CASSKTSGSAGNEQFF
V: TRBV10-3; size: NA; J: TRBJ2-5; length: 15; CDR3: CAIRSGRDNQETQYF
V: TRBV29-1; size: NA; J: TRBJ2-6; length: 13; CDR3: CSAAYSGANVLTF
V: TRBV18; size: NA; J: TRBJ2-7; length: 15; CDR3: CASSPRGQGSGEQYF
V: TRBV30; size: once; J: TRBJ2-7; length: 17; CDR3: CAWTVPLLGLFSYEQYF
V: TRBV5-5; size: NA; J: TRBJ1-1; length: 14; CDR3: CASSWDRRNTEAFF
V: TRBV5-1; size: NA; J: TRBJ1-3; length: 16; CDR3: CASSFTGRSTGNTIYF
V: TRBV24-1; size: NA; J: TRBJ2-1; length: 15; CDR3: CATSDTGQGYNEQFF
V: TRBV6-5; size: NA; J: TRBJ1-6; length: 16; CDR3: CASSLQGTLYNSPLHF
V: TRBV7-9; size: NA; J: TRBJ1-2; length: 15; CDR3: CASSPTARAGNGYTF
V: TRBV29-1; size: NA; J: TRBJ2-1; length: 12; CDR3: CSVAVGSNEQFF
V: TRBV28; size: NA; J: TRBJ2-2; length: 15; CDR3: CASSPINRVTGELFF
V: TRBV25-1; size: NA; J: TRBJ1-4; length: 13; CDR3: CASSDRGREKLFF
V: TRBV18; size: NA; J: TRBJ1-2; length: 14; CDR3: CASSPQDRSSGYTF
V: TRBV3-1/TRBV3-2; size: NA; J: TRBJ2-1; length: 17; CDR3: CASSQESSGRSGNEQFF
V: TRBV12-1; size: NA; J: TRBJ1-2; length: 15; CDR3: CASSTMRRSVYGYTF
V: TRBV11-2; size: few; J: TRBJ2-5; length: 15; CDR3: CASSLKTAGARTQYF
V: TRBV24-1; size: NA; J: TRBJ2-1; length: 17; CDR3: CATSDSQGSPLYNEQFF
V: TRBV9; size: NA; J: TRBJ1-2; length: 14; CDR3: CASSARDRVSGYTF
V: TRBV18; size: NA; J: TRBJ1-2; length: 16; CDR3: CASSPRGTGSIYGYTF
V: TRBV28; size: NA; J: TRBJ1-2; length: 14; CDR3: CASSLRVQGGGYTF
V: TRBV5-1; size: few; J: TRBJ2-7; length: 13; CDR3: CASSPAGLYEQYF
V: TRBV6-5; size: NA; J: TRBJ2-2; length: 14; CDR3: CASNRDRGSGELFF